Following are 28 T cell receptor beta chains from one sample sequenced in a study of blood T cell repertoires in COVID-19. Clones were read by immunoSEQ multiplex PCR, and TCRdb kept only the in-frame ones, dropping some. The data contain fewer than 250,000 clones, around four fifths of them singletons. Sequenced: peripheral blood. The receptor set was obtained from a woman aged 50 to 60 with acute or convalescent COVID-19.

This clone was seen a single time. CDR3 region: CASSFRIGTGGAGSTDTQYF. CDR3 in DNA: TGTGCCAGCAGCTTCCGAATAGGGACAGGGGGCGCAGGAAGCACAGATACGCAGTATTTT. The chain employs TRBV5-4 and TRBJ2-3; 12 positions match TRBD1. The CDR3 consists of 20 residues. With V trimmed by 2 bases and J by 0 bases, 13 bases remained unmatched. The germline V gene has CDR1 SGHNT and CDR2 YYREEE (reference sequence).

As concerns this clone: Other nucleotide sequences in the sample specify the same CDR3. The J gene is TRBJ2-5, the V gene TRBV24-1; D remains ambiguous. Germline CDR1 is KGHDR and CDR2 is SFDVKD. V was cut by 4 bases and J by 6 bases, with 11 bases left in between. The CDR3 length is 13 residues. CDR3 sequence (DNA): TGTGCCACCAGTGAAACTGGTTTGAAGACCCAGTACTTC. Its translation: CATSETGLKTQYF.

The chain joins TRBV28 to TRBJ2-5; 10 bases align to TRBD2. Germline loops: CDR1 MDHEN, CDR2 SYDVKM. There are 15 residues in the CDR3. V was pared by 8 bases and J by 4 bases, with 10 bases of the junction left unmatched. The CDR3 protein is CASLRLAGPRETQYF. In DNA form, the CDR3 reads TGTGCCAGCTTACGACTAGCGGGCCCCAGAGAGACCCAGTACTTC. Supplemented by reference TRBV28 and TRBJ2-5, the full variable domain reads DVKVTQSSRYLVKRTGEKVFLECVQDMDHENMFWYRQDPGLGLRLIYFSYDVKMKEKGDIPEGYSVSREKKERFSLILESASTNQTSMYLCASLRLAGPRETQYFGPGTRLLVL.

V and J are TRBV15 and TRBJ2-7; TRBD1 is a possible D gene (6 bases). This CDR3 has 13 residues. CDR1 and CDR2 (germline): LNHNV, YYDKDF (reference sequence). Deletions cut 5 bases from V and 5 bases from J, with 13 bases between. The CDR3 DNA reads as TGTGCCACCAGCGGCTCAGGGGTAAACGAGCAGTACTTC. This sequence encodes CATSGSGVNEQYF.

The chain links TRBV6-5 to TRBJ1-2; tentative D call: TRBD1 (5 bases). Germline CDR1 is MNHEY and CDR2 is SVGAGI. This CDR3 has 16 amino acids. V dropped 2 bases and J dropped 0 bases, with 13 bases sitting between them. The DNA for the CDR3 is TGTGCCAGCAGTTACCAGAGGGGAGGCGCTAACTATGGCTACACCTTC. Encoded protein: CASSYQRGGANYGYTF.

The chain carries TRBV5-1 and TRBJ2-3, with 7 nucleotides matching TRBD2. The germline V gene encodes CDR1 SGHRS and CDR2 YFSETQ. This CDR3 spans 17 amino acids. V trimming: 4 bases; J trimming: 2 bases; junction bases outside the gene matches: 13. In DNA, the CDR3 is TGCGCCAGCAGCCCCGGTGTAGCGGGCACACTCACAGATACGCAGTATTTT. Protein product: CASSPGVAGTLTDTQYF.

The chain carries TRBV28 and TRBJ2-1, with D perhaps TRBD2 (6 bases). Trimming left V 1 base short and J 8 bases short, with 12 bases between. Germline V lookup: CDR1 MDHEN, CDR2 SYDVKM. This CDR3 spans 14 amino acids. CDR3 nucleotides: TGTGCCAGCAGTTTATCGCTAGCGTCTTATGAGCAGTTCTTC. As protein: CASSLSLASYEQFF.

The chain is built from TRBV5-6 and TRBJ1-1; TRBD1 aligns across 9 bases. J gave up 4 bases and V 4 bases, and 5 bases lay outside the gene matches. This CDR3 spans 14 amino acids. Germline loops: CDR1 SGHDT, CDR2 YYEEEE. CDR3 in DNA: TGTGCCAGCAGCATAAGACAGGGGGGCACTGAAGCTTTCTTT. It specifies CASSIRQGGTEAFF.

On this clone itself: The same CDR3 is also encoded by other DNA sequences in this sample. The CDR3 DNA reads TGTGCCAGCAGCCCTAGGGAGACCCAGTACTTC. Translating gives CASSPRETQYF. The rearrangement links TRBV12-3 or TRBV12-4 to TRBJ2-5; D is undetermined. This CDR3 is built from 11 residues. V dropped 6 bases and J dropped 5 bases, with 7 bases sitting between them.

This chain links TRBV6-5 with TRBJ1-2, with D perhaps matching TRBD1 (5 bases). Germline CDR1 reads MNHEY; CDR2 reads SVGAGI. V lost 11 bases and J 2 bases, leaving 18 bases between the germline ends. There are 14 residues in the CDR3. The CDR3 loop is CAGKGTPENYGYTF. Here the CDR3 DNA reads TGTGCCGGAAAAGGGACTCCCGAGAACTATGGCTACACCTTC.

The chain combines TRBV15 with TRBJ1-1; D unclear. V was trimmed by 5 bases and J by 3 bases, leaving 16 bases between them. Germline CDR1 reads LNHNV; CDR2 reads YYDKDF (reference sequence). This CDR3 spans 15 amino acids. CDR3 nucleotide sequence: TGTGCCACCAGCGGGTCCCCTGTTGAGGACACTGAAGCTTTCTTT. This translates into CATSGSPVEDTEAFF.

The V and J genes are TRBV3-1 (or the pseudogene TRBV3-2) and TRBJ2-7; 7 nucleotides align to TRBD2. This CDR3 region has 15 residues. Trimming took 4 bases from V and 3 from J; bases not matched to a gene: 9. Germline V gene lookup returns CDR1 LGHDT and CDR2 YNNKEL (reference sequence). The CDR3, as DNA: TGTGCCAGCAGCCGCACCGGGGGGTTAAACTACGAGCAGTACTTC. Encoded protein: CASSRTGGLNYEQYF.

A word on this clone: Within the sample, other DNA sequences also encode this same CDR3. The chain recombines TRBV28 with TRBJ1-4; tentatively, D is TRBD1 (6 bases). This CDR3 has 15 residues. Germline V gene data show CDR1 as MDHEN and CDR2 as SYDVKM. Trimming took off 2 bases at V and 2 bases at J, with 9 bases between the two ends. The DNA for the CDR3 is TGTGCCAGCAGTTTAGGGGGCTCGACTAATGAAAAACTGTTTTTT. Translating it yields CASSLGGSTNEKLFF.

The genes are TRBV7-9 and TRBJ2-2, with 8 bases fitting TRBD2. With V trimmed by 5 bases and J by 6 bases, 8 bases remained unmatched. The CDR3 is 15 amino acids. Looked up from germline, CDR1 is SEHNR and CDR2 is FQNEAQ (reference sequence). Written as DNA, the CDR3 is TGTGCCAGCAGCCATCCGGGAGGGCAGGCCGGGGAGCTGTTTTTT. Its translation is CASSHPGGQAGELFF. Supplemented by reference TRBV7-9 and TRBJ2-2, the full variable domain reads DTGVSQNPRHKITKRGQNVTFRCDPISEHNRLYWYRQTLGQGPEFLTYFQNEAQLEKSRLLSDRFSAERPKGSFSTLEIQRTEQGDSAMYLCASSHPGGQAGELFFGEGSRLTVL.

This clone came up once. The J gene is TRBJ1-5, the V gene TRBV23-1, with 11 bases matching TRBD1. TRBV23-1 is labeled an ORF, and its function is uncertain. CDR3 size: 17 residues. With V trimmed by 2 bases and J by 6 bases, 9 bases remained unmatched. CDR3: CASSQPDRGREFQPQHF. CDR3 DNA: TGCGCCAGCAGTCAACCGGACAGGGGGCGCGAATTTCAGCCCCAGCATTTT.

The chain carries TRBV4-1 and TRBJ2-2, with no clear D. Germline assignment: CDR1 MGHRA and CDR2 YSYEKL. Trimming removed 5 bases from V and 1 base from J, with 8 bases in between. The CDR3 spans 14 residues. Here the CDR3 reads CASSSAENTGELFF. The CDR3 DNA reads TGCGCCAGCAGCAGCGCAGAGAACACCGGGGAGCTGTTTTTT.

This chain links TRBV7-3 with TRBJ2-2, with TRBD1 matching over 7 bases. Per the germline V gene, CDR1 is SGHTA and CDR2 is FQGTGA. This CDR3 region has 14 residues. With 5 bases clipped from V and 4 bases from J, the junction kept 4 bases outside the gene matches. CDR3 sequence reads: CASSRDRGTGELFF. As DNA, the CDR3 is TGTGCCAGCAGCCGGGACAGAGGCACCGGGGAGCTGTTTTTT.

This clone was detected only a few times. The rearrangement links TRBV28 to TRBJ2-6, with D tentatively TRBD2 (8 bases). The V gene's germline CDR1 is MDHEN and CDR2 SYDVKM. V lost 4 bases to trimming and J lost 0 bases, with 22 bases between them. The CDR3 extends over 20 amino acids. The CDR3 DNA sequence: TGTGCCAGCAGTTCACTCCTCCAGACAGGGACTAGCTCTGGGGCCAACGTCCTGACTTTC. This translates into CASSSLLQTGTSSGANVLTF. Variable domain in full (rest from reference TRBV28 and TRBJ2-6): DVKVTQSSRYLVKRTGEKVFLECVQDMDHENMFWYRQDPGLGLRLIYFSYDVKMKEKGDIPEGYSVSREKKERFSLILESASTNQTSMYLCASSSLLQTGTSSGANVLTFGAGSRLTVL.

This clone has only a few counts. The gene calls are TRBV4-2 and TRBJ2-7; weak D call: TRBD2 (6 bases). V was shortened by 0 bases and J by 0 bases, with 9 bases between the two germline ends. Germline assignment: CDR1 LGHNA and CDR2 YNFKEQ. CDR3 length equals 15 residues. Written as DNA, the CDR3 is TGTGCCAGCAGCCAAGAACGACTAGTCTCCTACGAGCAGTACTTC. Translating it yields CASSQERLVSYEQYF.

Turning to this clone: This CDR3 is also generated by other DNA sequences in the sample. V is TRBV5-1 and J is TRBJ2-1, with 9 bases identical to TRBD1. The CDR3 contains 15 residues. Germline CDR1 and CDR2: SGHRS and YFSETQ. V trimming: 3 bases; J trimming: 1 base; junction bases outside the gene matches: 2. CDR3 sequence reads: CASSSGQGSYNEQFF. In DNA, the CDR3 is TGCGCCAGCAGCTCTGGACAGGGGTCCTACAATGAGCAGTTCTTC. Using reference TRBV5-1 and TRBJ2-1 for the parts outside the CDR3, the full variable domain is KAGVTQTPRYLIKTRGQQVTLSCSPISGHRSVSWYQQTPGQGLQFLFEYFSETQRNKGNFPGRFSGRQFSNSRSEMNVSTLELGDSALYLCASSSGQGSYNEQFFGPGTRLTVL.

DNA of the CDR3: TGCGCCAGCAGCCCCAAGATCAGATTAGCGGGAGTGGAAAATGAGCAGTTCTTC. Amino acid sequence: CASSPKIRLAGVENEQFF. The J gene is TRBJ2-1, the V gene TRBV4-1; the match to TRBD2 covers 9 bases. Trimming removed 4 bases from V and 7 bases from J; junction bases left unmatched: 17. The CDR3 has 18 amino acids. The germline gives CDR1 MGHRA, CDR2 YSYEKL.

As concerns this clone: A read error may account for a junction end that differs from germline. CDR3 nucleotide sequence: TGTGCCAGCACCTTGGGGGGCTACTTGCAGGAGACCCAGTACTTC. The encoded protein is CASTLGGYLQETQYF. The V call is TRBV5-4, the J call TRBJ2-5; tentatively, D is TRBD1 or TRBD2 (6 bases each). The CDR3 is 15 residues long. Germline values: CDR1 SGHNT, CDR2 YYREEE (reference sequence). The full variable domain, its missing parts supplied by reference TRBV5-4 and TRBJ2-5, is ETGVTQSPTHLIKTRGQQVTLRCSSQSGHNTVSWYQQALGQGPQFIFQYYREEENGRGNFPPRFSGLQFPNYSSELNVNALELDDSALYLCASTLGGYLQETQYFGPGTRLLVL.

J is TRBJ2-5 and V is TRBV6-6, with D uncertain. Germline CDR1 and CDR2: MNHNY and SVGAGI (reference sequence). V was trimmed by 7 bases and J by 3 bases, leaving 12 bases between them. The CDR3 is 13 amino acids. This chain's CDR3 is CASKRQQKETQYF. The CDR3 nucleotides are TGTGCCAGCAAGCGTCAGCAGAAAGAGACCCAGTACTTC.

The rearrangement uses TRBV7-8 and TRBJ2-7; 7 bases agree with TRBD2. Germline CDR1 reads SGHVS; CDR2 reads FQNEAQ. V shed 1 base and J 5 bases; nucleotides not matched to a gene: 8. The CDR3 extends over 15 amino acids. CDR3 DNA sequence: TGTGCCAGCAGCTTAGGGGGCGGGAGAGGTGACGAGCAGTACTTC. It specifies CASSLGGGRGDEQYF.

This clone was picked up a small number of times. The genes are TRBV30 and TRBJ1-1; possible D gene TRBD1, 5 bases. Germline CDR1 is GTSNPN and CDR2 is SVGIG (reference sequence). The CDR3 covers 11 residues. V lost 2 bases to trimming and J lost 7 bases, with 8 bases between them. CDR3 DNA: TGTGCCTGGAGTAGACAGCGTGAAGCTTTCTTT. It specifies CAWSRQREAFF. Full variable domain (outside the CDR3, taken from reference TRBV30 and TRBJ1-1): SQTIHQWPATLVQPVGSPLSLECTVEGTSNPNLYWYRQAAGRGLQLLFYSVGIGQISSEVPQNLSASRPQDRQFILSSKKLLLSDSGFYLCAWSRQREAFFGQGTRLTVV.

This clone was counted once. This chain connects TRBV19 to TRBJ2-1; D gene uncertain. CDR1 and CDR2 (germline): LNHDA, SQIVND (reference sequence). The CDR3 loop spans 12 amino acids. V shed 4 bases and J shed 4 bases, with 5 bases lying between them. The CDR3 DNA reads TGTGCCAGTAGTACGTTGTACAATGAGCAGTTCTTC. This sequence encodes CASSTLYNEQFF.

The V and J genes are TRBV15 and TRBJ2-7, with 9 bases fitting TRBD1. Germline V gives CDR1 LNHNV, CDR2 YYDKDF (reference sequence). The CDR3 sequence is 14 residues long. The J segment lost 3 bases and the V segment lost 3 bases, leaving 3 bases of the junction unmatched. The CDR3 spells CATSRGDRVYEQYF. CDR3 nucleotides: TGTGCCACCAGCAGGGGGGACAGGGTCTACGAGCAGTACTTC. The whole variable domain, filled in from reference TRBV15 and TRBJ2-7, reads DAMVIQNPRYQVTQFGKPVTLSCSQTLNHNVMYWYQQKSSQAPKLLFHYYDKDFNNEADTPDNFQSRRPNTSFCFLDIRSPGLGDTAMYLCATSRGDRVYEQYFGPGTRLTVT.

This clone was detected once. J is TRBJ2-7 and V is TRBV28; the match to TRBD2 covers 7 bases. V shed 4 bases and J 3 bases; nucleotides not matched to a gene: 6. The CDR3 length is 14 residues. Germline-derived CDR1 and CDR2 are MDHEN and SYDVKM. CDR3 sequence reads: CASSYPGGLYEQYF. As DNA, the CDR3 is TGTGCCAGCAGTTACCCGGGAGGCCTCTACGAGCAGTACTTC. Based on the CDR3 plus reference TRBV28 and TRBJ2-7, the full variable domain is DVKVTQSSRYLVKRTGEKVFLECVQDMDHENMFWYRQDPGLGLRLIYFSYDVKMKEKGDIPEGYSVSREKKERFSLILESASTNQTSMYLCASSYPGGLYEQYFGPGTRLTVT.